Reported below is one T cell receptor (beta chain). This clonotype was counted many times. What this receptor recognizes is not known. The input lacks base qualities; no much larger clone sits a single base away. This record comes from a study of T cells after yellow fever vaccination (dated by TCRdb to the late 2010s). Some background on the complete study: The SMART-Seq v4 Ultra Low Input RNA kit was used to prepare libraries from fractions with low cell numbers. Blood samples were taken at several timepoints before and after primary and secondary immunization, and bulk PBMC replicates and cell subsets were isolated. The cohort comprised two healthy male donors, one aged 18 to 29 and one aged 30 to 40 years. To follow T-cell clones before and after both primary and booster YFV17D yellow fever vaccination, bulk TCR alpha and beta repertoires underwent longitudinal sequencing.

A distance of 19 bases separates the germline ends of V and J, which lose 9 bases and 3 bases respectively. CDR1 and CDR2 (SGHRS, YFSETQ) derive from the germline V gene. The cysteine opens and the phenylalanine closes a CDR3 of 14 amino acids. The entry retains the CDR3 DNA only, 42 bases that are in frame from base 1. TCR cDNA was made using 5'RACE template switching, a step that added a universal primer site and unique molecular identifiers. Priming of cDNA synthesis was performed from both the TCR alpha and TCR beta constant segments. Library amplification used two PCR steps, and the second PCR step added sample barcodes and sequencing adapters. Sequencing of libraries was performed on Illumina HiSeq 2500 (2x100 bp) or NovaSeq (2x150 bp). Regarding the original processing steps: Reads were demultiplexed and collapsed into UMI consensus sequences with MIGEC, and V(D)J alignment was performed with MiXCR. Clonotypes responding to the vaccine were identified with edgeR on replicate PBMC samples, with the criteria of FDR below 0.01 and a log2 fold change above 5 up to day 15. Each bulk clonotype was labeled CD4 or CD8 based on which sequenced repertoire, CD4 or CD8, contained the clonotype at higher abundance. TCRdb trimmed the raw reads at Q25, called clones with MiXCR and kept productive beta chains. Each CDR3 protein appears once, grouped with its most common genes and DNA. What appears here as the V and J calls and clone size reflects TCRdb's work, not the paper's. For this sample the table gives hundreds of thousands of distinct CDR3 sequences, of which 8.5% to 10% were detected only once. Approximately 18% of the sample lies in the top ten.

This sample's treatment or condition label indicates: live attenuated yellow fever vaccine strain. Two biological replicates of bulk PBMCs were collected at each blood-draw timepoint. A standard Ficoll-Paque protocol was used to isolate PBMCs from peripheral blood. RNA was extracted with TriZol from bulk PBMCs, CD4 and CD8 fractions, and dextramer-positive and dextramer-negative fractions. Study-wide conclusions, independent of this receptor: After the booster, most of the clones that had expanded following primary vaccination were detected again (just under 97% of CD4 and more than 85% of CD8), which suggests that memory was broadly maintained. Only a couple of donors were included in the study, so the extent to which the findings can be generalized is limited. A small fraction of clonotypes showed up in both the CD4 and CD8 compartments, probably as a result of convergent recombination. The secondary T-cell response was found to be weaker but faster than the primary response, with a peak reached on day 5 rather than on day 15. Computational filtering was required because FACS-sorted repertoires could contain abundant contaminating clonotypes from the bulk population.

Sequences were derived from PBMCs, sampled on the day of the first yellow fever vaccination. The source is a man aged 18 to 29 who received the YFV17D yellow fever vaccine. The chain uses TRBV5-1 and TRBJ2-7; the D segment may tentatively be TRBD1 or TRBD2, each giving 5 matched bases. The bases read TGCGCCACCTCAAGGACAACTGGAGGCTACGAGCAGTACTTC. It codes for CATSRTTGGYEQYF.